The source of this TCR beta chain is a study of post-analysis software for immune sequencing data. V was pared by 0 bases and J by 1 base, with 9 bases between. The CDR3 contains 15 residues. Germline CDR1 reads MNHNY; CDR2 reads SVGAGI (reference sequence). cDNA libraries of TCR beta carried unique molecular identifiers. In TCRdb, the PCR reads were re-called with MiXCR into one record per CDR3 protein. The table records fewer than 850,000 distinct CDR3 sequences, around 27% of them present only once. This clonotype was counted a few times. Its antigen remains unknown. Study-wide results and caveats: Relative to controls, patients had about five TRBV segments at higher frequency, with TRBV5-6, TRBV5-1 and TRBV20-1 among these.

This receptor was obtained from a girl aged 5-17 years with multiple sclerosis. V and J are TRBV6-6 and TRBJ1-2; D is ambiguous. The material sequenced was blood. CDR3 coding DNA: TGTGCCAGCAGTTACTCGCAGACCCTTAACTATGGCTACACCTTC. Translated, it gives CASSYSQTLNYGYTF.